Below are 9 T cell receptor beta chains sequenced from a single sample in a study of blood T cell repertoires in COVID-19. The assay was immunoSEQ multiplex PCR, and TCRdb's table has in-frame clones only and misses some. This sample carries 250,000 or so clones, approximately 90% of them seen once, and the ten largest clones take roughly 2.5%. Sequencing input: peripheral blood. These receptors were collected from a man aged 30-40 years with COVID-19, enrolled during active disease.

V usage is TRBV7-2 and J usage is TRBJ2-7, with D tentatively TRBD1 (5 bases). Germline values: CDR1 SGHTA, CDR2 FQGNSA. V was trimmed by 1 base and J by 0 bases, leaving 13 bases between them. The CDR3 is 16 residues long. In DNA form, the CDR3 reads TGTGCCAGCAGCTTAGATTTAGGGGCCTTCTCCTACGAGCAGTACTTC. Protein product: CASSLDLGAFSYEQYF.

The chain combines TRBV10-3 with TRBJ2-3; 7 nucleotides agree with TRBD1. Trimming took 2 bases from V and 3 from J; bases not matched to a gene: 5. CDR1 is ENHRY and CDR2 is SYGVKD in the germline V gene. There are 15 residues in the CDR3. The CDR3 reads CAISERTGRTDTQYF. CDR3 bases: TGTGCCATCAGTGAGAGGACAGGTAGGACAGATACGCAGTATTTT.

Points on this clone: The junction and the germline gene differ at one end; a read error may be behind it. The rearrangement uses TRBV13 and TRBJ2-7; 7 bases match TRBD2. Germline CDR1 reads PRHDT; CDR2 reads FYEKMQ (reference sequence). This CDR3 region has 15 residues. This CDR3 reads CASSLGAGAPYEQYF. CDR3 sequence (DNA): TGTGCCAGCAGCCTAGGTGCGGGAGCTCCCTACGAGCAGTACTTC.

This chain links TRBV4-3 with TRBJ1-4, with TRBD1 matching over 8 bases. Germline CDR1 is LGHNA and CDR2 is YSLEER. V gave up 4 bases and J gave up 7 bases; unmatched junction bases: 5. The CDR3 is 14 residues long. The CDR3 spells CASSRGQGSEKLFF. CDR3 bases: TGCGCCAGCAGCCGTGGACAGGGTTCTGAAAAACTGTTTTTT.

This chain uses TRBV27 with TRBJ2-1; maybe TRBD2 (7 bases). V was trimmed by 5 bases and J by 6 bases, leaving 17 bases between them. Germline assignment: CDR1 MNHEY and CDR2 SMNVEV (reference sequence). The CDR3 is 15 amino acids. The CDR3 nucleotides read TGTGCCAGCAGTCCTTGGCGGGGGCGCGTCAATGAGCAGTTCTTC. This encodes CASSPWRGRVNEQFF.

This chain uses TRBV18 with TRBJ2-5, with D maybe TRBD2 (5 bases). Trimming cost V 0 bases and J 1 base, with 9 bases left between them. Germline V gene lookup returns CDR1 KGHSH and CDR2 LQKENI. The CDR3 sequence is 15 residues long. The CDR3 spells CASSPPPGSQETQYF. CDR3 sequence (DNA): TGTGCCAGCTCACCACCACCGGGGAGCCAAGAGACCCAGTACTTC.

V and J are TRBV5-1 and TRBJ2-1; D is unclear. Germline V CDR1 and CDR2: SGHRS, YFSETQ. The length of the CDR3 is 15 residues. V gave up 4 bases and J gave up 0 bases, with 11 bases separating them. CDR3 region: CASSLDTDSYNEQFF. CDR3 DNA sequence: TGCGCCAGCAGCCTTGACACGGACTCCTACAATGAGCAGTTCTTC.

The V and J genes are TRBV7-9 and TRBJ1-5; TRBD1 is a possible D gene (6 bases). There are 14 residues in the CDR3. The ends were cut back, 5 bases at V and 1 base at J, with 9 bases in the middle. Per germline, CDR1 SEHNR and CDR2 FQNEAQ (reference sequence). CDR3 sequence reads: CASSETGSNQPQHF. The CDR3 nucleotides are TGTGCCAGCAGCGAAACAGGGAGCAATCAGCCCCAGCATTTT. The variable domain in full, with the rest retrieved from reference TRBV7-9 and TRBJ1-5, is DTGVSQNPRHKITKRGQNVTFRCDPISEHNRLYWYRQTLGQGPEFLTYFQNEAQLEKSRLLSDRFSAERPKGSFSTLEIQRTEQGDSAMYLCASSETGSNQPQHFGDGTRLSIL.

This clone appeared a single time. CDR3 nucleotides: TGTGCCAGCAGCAAACAGAGCGGGAGCAGCAATGAGCAGTTCTTC. Translating gives CASSKQSGSSNEQFF. The chain recombines TRBV4-2 with TRBJ2-1; 8 nucleotides agree with TRBD2. Germline V CDR1 and CDR2: LGHNA, YNFKEQ. V was clipped by 5 bases and J by 6 bases; unmatched bases: 9. This CDR3 comprises 15 residues.